The 6 T cell receptor beta chains given below trace back to one sample, sequenced in a study of PD-L1 blockade in urothelial cancer. Time point described: pretreatment peripheral blood. The table came from immunoSEQ multiplex PCR; TCRdb's copy has only in-frame clones and leaves some out. The sample consists of tens of thousands of clones, around 84% of them appearing once. The source material was PBMCs, sampled around atezolizumab (anti-PD-L1) treatment. The receptors were gathered from an older woman with urothelial cancer.

The chain joins TRBV7-2 to TRBJ2-1; 13 bases agree with TRBD2. Germline V gives CDR1 SGHTA, CDR2 FQGNSA. The CDR3 length is 15 residues. V lost 3 bases to trimming and J lost 7 bases; unmatched junction nucleotides: 3. CDR3 bases: TGTGCCAGCAGCTTGGGACTAGCGGGAATTAATGAGCAGTTCTTC. This gives the protein CASSLGLAGINEQFF.

The genes are TRBV11-2 and TRBJ2-7, with 9 positions matching TRBD2. Germline CDR1 SGHAT, CDR2 FQNNGV. The CDR3 sequence is 16 residues long. V lost 1 base to trimming and J lost 4 bases; unmatched junction nucleotides: 8. The CDR3 protein is CASSLGIAGVPYEQYF. The CDR3 coding sequence is TGTGCCAGCAGCTTAGGGATAGCGGGAGTGCCTTACGAGCAGTACTTC.

This clone has just one count. This chain links TRBV9 with TRBJ2-3, with a possible D match to TRBD1 (5 bases). The CDR3 loop spans 13 amino acids. Trimming shortened V by 3 bases and J by 4 bases, and 9 bases separated the two germline ends. Per the germline V gene, CDR1 is SGDLS and CDR2 is YYNGEE. The CDR3 nucleotides read TGTGCCAGCAGCGCAGACAGTCCAGATACGCAGTATTTT. It encodes CASSADSPDTQYF.

V gene TRBV6-5 combines with J gene TRBJ2-2; D is perhaps TRBD1 (6 bases). The V gene lost 2 bases and the J gene lost 5 bases, with 12 bases spanning the gap. The CDR3 contains 15 residues. Germline CDR1 reads MNHEY; CDR2 reads SVGAGI. This CDR3 reads CASSYRGLWTGELFF. The CDR3 bases are TGTGCCAGCAGTTACAGGGGGTTATGGACCGGGGAGCTGTTTTTT.

This clone was picked up one time. V gene TRBV4-2 combines with J gene TRBJ2-1; D perhaps matches TRBD2 (6 bases). Between the trimmed V and J ends, which lost 2 bases and 1 base, there was a span of 12 bases. Germline values: CDR1 LGHNA, CDR2 YNFKEQ. There are 16 residues in the CDR3. CDR3 bases: TGTGCCAGCAGCCAAATCACGGCGGGGTCCTACAATGAGCAGTTCTTC. It codes for CASSQITAGSYNEQFF.

The chain links TRBV5-1 to TRBJ1-4; weak D call: TRBD1 (5 bases). V lost 4 bases to trimming and J lost 7 bases, with 14 bases between them. Germline CDR1 reads SGHRS; CDR2 reads YFSETQ. This CDR3 is built from 14 residues. The DNA for the CDR3 is TGCGCCAGCAGCCGCGGAGGGGTAGGTGAAAAACTGTTTTTT. Its protein is CASSRGGVGEKLFF.